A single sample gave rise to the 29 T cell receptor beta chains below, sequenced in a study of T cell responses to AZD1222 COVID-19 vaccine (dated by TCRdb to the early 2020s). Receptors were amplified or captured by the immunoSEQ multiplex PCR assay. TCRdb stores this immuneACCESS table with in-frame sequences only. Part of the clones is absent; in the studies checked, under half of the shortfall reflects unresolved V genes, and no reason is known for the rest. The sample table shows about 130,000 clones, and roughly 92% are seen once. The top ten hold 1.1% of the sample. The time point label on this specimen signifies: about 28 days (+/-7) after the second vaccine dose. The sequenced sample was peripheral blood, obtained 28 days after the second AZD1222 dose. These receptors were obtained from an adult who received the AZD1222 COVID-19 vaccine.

The CDR3, as DNA: TGTGCCAGCAGCTTAAATCCGGGGCTTACAGGCTACACCTTC. Translation gives CASSLNPGLTGYTF. This rearrangement joins TRBV7-9 to TRBJ1-2, with D possibly being TRBD1 (5 bases). Per the germline V gene, CDR1 is SEHNR and CDR2 is FQNEAQ (reference sequence). The CDR3 contains 14 residues. With 2 bases removed from V and 8 bases from J, the gap between germline ends came to 15 bases.

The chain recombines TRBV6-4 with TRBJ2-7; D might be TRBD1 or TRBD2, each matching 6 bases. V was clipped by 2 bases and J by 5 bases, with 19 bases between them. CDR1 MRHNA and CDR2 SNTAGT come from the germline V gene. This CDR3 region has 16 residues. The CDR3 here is CASSDEVGGRGHEQYF. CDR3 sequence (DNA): TGTGCCAGCAGTGACGAGGTGGGGGGCAGGGGCCACGAGCAGTACTTC.

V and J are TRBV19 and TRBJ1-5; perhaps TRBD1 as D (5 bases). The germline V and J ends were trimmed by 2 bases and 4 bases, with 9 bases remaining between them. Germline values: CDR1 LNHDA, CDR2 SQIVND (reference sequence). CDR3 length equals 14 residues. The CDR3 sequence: CASSIRTGNQPQHF. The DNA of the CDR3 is TGTGCCAGTAGTATACGAACAGGAAATCAGCCCCAGCATTTT.

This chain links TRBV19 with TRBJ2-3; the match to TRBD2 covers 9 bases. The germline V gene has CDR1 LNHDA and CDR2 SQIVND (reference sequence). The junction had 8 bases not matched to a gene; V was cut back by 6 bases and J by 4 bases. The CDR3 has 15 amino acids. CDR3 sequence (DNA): TGTGCCAGTAGGGAGACTAGCGGTTTTTCAGATACGCAGTATTTT. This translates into CASRETSGFSDTQYF.

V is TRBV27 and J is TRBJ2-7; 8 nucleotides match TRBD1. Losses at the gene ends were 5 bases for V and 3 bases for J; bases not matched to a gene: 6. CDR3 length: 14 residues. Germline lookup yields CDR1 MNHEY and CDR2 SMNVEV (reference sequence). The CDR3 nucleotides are TGTGCCAGCAGTACCACAGGGGGACGCTACGAGCAGTACTTC. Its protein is CASSTTGGRYEQYF.

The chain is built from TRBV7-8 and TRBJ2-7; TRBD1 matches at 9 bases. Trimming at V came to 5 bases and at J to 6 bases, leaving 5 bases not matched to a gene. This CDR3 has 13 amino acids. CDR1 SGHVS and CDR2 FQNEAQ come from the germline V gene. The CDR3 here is CASSRTGGLEQYF. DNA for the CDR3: TGTGCCAGCAGCCGCACAGGGGGCCTCGAGCAGTACTTC.

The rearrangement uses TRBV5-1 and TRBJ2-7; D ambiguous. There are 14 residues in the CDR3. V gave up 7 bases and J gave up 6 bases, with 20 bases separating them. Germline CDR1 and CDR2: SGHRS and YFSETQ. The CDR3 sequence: CASVDRLGIGEQYF. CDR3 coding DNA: TGCGCCAGCGTGGACCGACTGGGGATAGGCGAGCAGTACTTC.

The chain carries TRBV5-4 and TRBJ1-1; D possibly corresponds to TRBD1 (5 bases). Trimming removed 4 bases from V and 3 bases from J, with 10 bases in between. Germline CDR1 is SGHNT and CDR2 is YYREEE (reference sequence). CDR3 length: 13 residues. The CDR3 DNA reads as TGTGCCAGCAGCCTGGGGGGAGACACTGAAGCTTTCTTT. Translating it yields CASSLGGDTEAFF. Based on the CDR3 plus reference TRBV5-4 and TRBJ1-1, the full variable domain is ETGVTQSPTHLIKTRGQQVTLRCSSQSGHNTVSWYQQALGQGPQFIFQYYREEENGRGNFPPRFSGLQFPNYSSELNVNALELDDSALYLCASSLGGDTEAFFGQGTRLTVV.

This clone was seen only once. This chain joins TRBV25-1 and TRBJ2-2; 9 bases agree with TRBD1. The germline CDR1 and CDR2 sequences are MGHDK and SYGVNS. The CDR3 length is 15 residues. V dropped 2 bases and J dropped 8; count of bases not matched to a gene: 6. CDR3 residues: CASSEPTGGRGELFF. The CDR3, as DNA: TGTGCCAGCAGTGAACCCACAGGGGGCCGAGGGGAGCTGTTTTTT.

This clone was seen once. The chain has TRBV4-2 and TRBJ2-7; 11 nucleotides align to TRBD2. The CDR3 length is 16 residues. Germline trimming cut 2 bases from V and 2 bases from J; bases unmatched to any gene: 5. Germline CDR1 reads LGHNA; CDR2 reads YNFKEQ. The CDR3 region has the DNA TGTGCCAGCAGCCAACGGCTAGCGGGAGGAGCCTACGAGCAGTACTTC. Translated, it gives CASSQRLAGGAYEQYF.

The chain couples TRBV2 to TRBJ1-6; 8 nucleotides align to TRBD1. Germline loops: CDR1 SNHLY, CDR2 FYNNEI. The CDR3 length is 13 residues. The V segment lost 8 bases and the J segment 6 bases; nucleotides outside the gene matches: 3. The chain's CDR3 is CASRTGSNSPLHF. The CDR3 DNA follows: TGTGCCAGCCGGACAGGGTCTAATTCACCCCTCCACTTT.

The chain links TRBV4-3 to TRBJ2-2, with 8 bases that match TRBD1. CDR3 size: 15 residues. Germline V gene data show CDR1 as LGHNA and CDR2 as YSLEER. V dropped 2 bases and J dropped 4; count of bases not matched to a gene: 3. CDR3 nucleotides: TGCGCCAGCAGCCAACGGGACAGGACCACCGGGGAGCTGTTTTTT. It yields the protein CASSQRDRTTGELFF.

The CDR3 sequence: CASSPRLTSSYNEQFF. The CDR3, as DNA: TGTGCCAGCAGCCCCAGACTGACGTCCTCCTACAATGAGCAGTTCTTC. The chain employs TRBV11-2 and TRBJ2-1, with D hard to call. CDR3 length: 16 amino acids. Looked up from germline, CDR1 is SGHAT and CDR2 is FQNNGV. V was pared by 5 bases and J by 0 bases, with 14 bases between.

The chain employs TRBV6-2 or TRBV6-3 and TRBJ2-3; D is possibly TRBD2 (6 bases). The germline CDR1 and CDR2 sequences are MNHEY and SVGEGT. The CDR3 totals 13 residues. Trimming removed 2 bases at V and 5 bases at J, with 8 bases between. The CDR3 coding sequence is TGTGCCAGCAGTTACGCGGGACGAGATACGCAGTATTTT. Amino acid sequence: CASSYAGRDTQYF.

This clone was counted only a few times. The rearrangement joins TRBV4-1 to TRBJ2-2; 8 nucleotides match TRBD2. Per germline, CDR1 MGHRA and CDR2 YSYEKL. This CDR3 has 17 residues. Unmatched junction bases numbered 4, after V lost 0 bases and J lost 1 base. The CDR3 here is CASSQDPLAGNTGELFF. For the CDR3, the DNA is TGCGCCAGCAGCCAAGATCCCCTAGCGGGGAACACCGGGGAGCTGTTTTTT.

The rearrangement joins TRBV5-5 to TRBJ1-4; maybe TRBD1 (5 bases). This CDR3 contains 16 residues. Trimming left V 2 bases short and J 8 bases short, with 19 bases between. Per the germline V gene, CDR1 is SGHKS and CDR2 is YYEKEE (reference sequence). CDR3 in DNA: TGTGCCAGCAGCTTCTATGAGTGGGGGAAGAAAGAAAAACTGTTTTTT. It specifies CASSFYEWGKKEKLFF.

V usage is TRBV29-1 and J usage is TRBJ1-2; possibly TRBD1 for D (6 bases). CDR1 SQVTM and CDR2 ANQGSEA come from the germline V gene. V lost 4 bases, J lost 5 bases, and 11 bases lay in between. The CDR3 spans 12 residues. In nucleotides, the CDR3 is TGCAGCGTTGGGGGGCGACAGTATGGCTACACCTTC. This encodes CSVGGRQYGYTF.

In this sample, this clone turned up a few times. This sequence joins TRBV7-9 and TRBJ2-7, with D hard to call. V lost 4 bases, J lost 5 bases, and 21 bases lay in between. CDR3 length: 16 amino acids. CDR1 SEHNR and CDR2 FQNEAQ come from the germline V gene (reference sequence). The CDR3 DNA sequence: TGTGCCAGCAGCTCAAAACCGGGCCTCTCCCCGCACGAGCAGTACTTC. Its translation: CASSSKPGLSPHEQYF.

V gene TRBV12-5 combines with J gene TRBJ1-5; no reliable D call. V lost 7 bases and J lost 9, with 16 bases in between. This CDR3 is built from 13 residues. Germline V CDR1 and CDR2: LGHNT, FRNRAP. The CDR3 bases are TGTGCTAGTGCCTCGACAAGTGCTGTGCCCCAGCATTTT. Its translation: CASASTSAVPQHF.

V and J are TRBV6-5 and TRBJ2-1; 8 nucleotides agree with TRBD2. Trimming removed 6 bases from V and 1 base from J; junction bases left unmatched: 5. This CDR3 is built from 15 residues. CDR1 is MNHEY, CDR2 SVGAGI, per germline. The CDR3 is CASSPTSESYNEQFF. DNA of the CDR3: TGTGCCAGCAGCCCGACTAGCGAGTCCTACAATGAGCAGTTCTTC.

The DNA of the CDR3 is TGTGCCAGTAGTATGGGGCAGTTTGACGAGCAGTACTTC. Translation: CASSMGQFDEQYF. The genes are TRBV19 and TRBJ2-7; a weak D match, TRBD1 (5 bases). This CDR3 has 13 residues. The V and J ends lost 3 bases and 5 bases respectively, with 11 bases between them. From germline, CDR1 is LNHDA and CDR2 SQIVND (reference sequence).

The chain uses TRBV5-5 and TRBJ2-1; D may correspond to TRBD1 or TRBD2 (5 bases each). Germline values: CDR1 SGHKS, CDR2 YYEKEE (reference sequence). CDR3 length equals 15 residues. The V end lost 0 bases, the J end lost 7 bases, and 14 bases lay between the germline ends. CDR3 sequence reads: CASSLAGAGQNEQFF. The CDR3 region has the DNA TGTGCCAGCAGCTTGGCTGGGGCGGGTCAGAATGAGCAGTTCTTC.

The CDR3 spells CASSTQGRGNIQYF. CDR3 coding DNA: TGTGCCAGCAGTACACAGGGCCGGGGAAACATTCAGTACTTC. The chain is built from TRBV7-9 and TRBJ2-4; a weak D match, TRBD1 (6 bases). Germline CDR1 is SEHNR and CDR2 is FQNEAQ (reference sequence). The CDR3 is 14 amino acids. Trimming stripped 6 bases from V and 6 bases from J, with 15 bases between.

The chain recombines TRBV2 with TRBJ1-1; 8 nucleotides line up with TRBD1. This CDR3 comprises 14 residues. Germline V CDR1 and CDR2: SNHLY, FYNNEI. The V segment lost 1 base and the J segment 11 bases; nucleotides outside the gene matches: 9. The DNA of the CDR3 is TGTGCCAGCAGTGAAGATGGACAGGGTTTACGGGCTTTCTTT. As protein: CASSEDGQGLRAFF.

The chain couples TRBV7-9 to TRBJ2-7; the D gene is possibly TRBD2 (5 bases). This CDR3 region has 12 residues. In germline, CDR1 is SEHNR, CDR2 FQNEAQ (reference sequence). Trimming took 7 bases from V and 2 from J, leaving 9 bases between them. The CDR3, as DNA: TGTGCCAGCACCACCGGGGCCTACGAGCAGTACTTC. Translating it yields CASTTGAYEQYF.

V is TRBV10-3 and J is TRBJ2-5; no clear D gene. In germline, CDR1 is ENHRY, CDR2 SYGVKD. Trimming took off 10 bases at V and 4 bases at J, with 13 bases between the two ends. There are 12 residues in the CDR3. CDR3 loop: CATSSPAETQYF. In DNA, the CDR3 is TGTGCCACTTCATCCCCCGCAGAGACCCAGTACTTC.

For the CDR3, the DNA is TGTGCCAGCAGCTTCCCCCCACCCGGAAACACCATATATTTT. Encoded protein: CASSFPPPGNTIYF. The rearrangement uses TRBV7-2 and TRBJ1-3; D not resolved. V was cut by 3 bases and J by 4 bases, with 10 bases left in between. Germline V lookup: CDR1 SGHTA, CDR2 FQGNSA. The CDR3 totals 14 residues. Drawing the rest from reference TRBV7-2 and TRBJ1-3, the complete variable domain is GAGVSQSPSNKVTEKGKDVELRCDPISGHTALYWYRQSLGQGLEFLIYFQGNSAPDKSGLPSDRFSAERTGGSVSTLTIQRTQQEDSAVYLCASSFPPPGNTIYFGEGSWLTVV.

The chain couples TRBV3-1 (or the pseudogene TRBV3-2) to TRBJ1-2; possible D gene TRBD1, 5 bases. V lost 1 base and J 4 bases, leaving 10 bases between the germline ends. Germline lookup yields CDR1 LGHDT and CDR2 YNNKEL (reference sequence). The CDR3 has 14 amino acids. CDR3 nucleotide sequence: TGTGCCAGCAGCCAAGCAGGGCAGGCCTATGGCTACACCTTC. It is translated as CASSQAGQAYGYTF.

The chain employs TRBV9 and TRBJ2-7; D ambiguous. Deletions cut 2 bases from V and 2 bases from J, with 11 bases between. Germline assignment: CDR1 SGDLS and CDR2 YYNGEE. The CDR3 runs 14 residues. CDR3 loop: CASSVDLLAYEQYF. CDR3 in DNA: TGTGCCAGCAGCGTTGACTTGCTGGCCTACGAGCAGTACTTC.